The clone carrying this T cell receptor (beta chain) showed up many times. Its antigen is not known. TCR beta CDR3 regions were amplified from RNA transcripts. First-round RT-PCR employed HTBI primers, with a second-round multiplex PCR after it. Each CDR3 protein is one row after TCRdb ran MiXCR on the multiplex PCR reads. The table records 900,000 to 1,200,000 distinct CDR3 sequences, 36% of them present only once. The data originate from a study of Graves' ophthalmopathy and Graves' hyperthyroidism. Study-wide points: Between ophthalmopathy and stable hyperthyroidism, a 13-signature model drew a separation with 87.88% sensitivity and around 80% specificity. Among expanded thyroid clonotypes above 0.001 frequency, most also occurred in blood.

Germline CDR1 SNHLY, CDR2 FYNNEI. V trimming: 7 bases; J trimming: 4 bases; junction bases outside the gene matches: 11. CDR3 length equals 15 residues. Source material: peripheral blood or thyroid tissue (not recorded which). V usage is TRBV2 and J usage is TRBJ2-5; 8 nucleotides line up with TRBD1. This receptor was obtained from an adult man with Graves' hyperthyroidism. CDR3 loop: CASMGTGRSRETQYF. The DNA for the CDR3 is TGTGCCAGCATGGGGACAGGCCGGAGTAGAGAGACCCAGTACTTC.